This passage covers 2 T cell receptor beta chains from one sample sequenced in a study of T cell repertoires in cytomegalovirus infection. TCRdb used MiXCR to reprocess the reads, holding one entry per CDR3 protein. The top ten hold under 15% of the sample, which has about a million distinct CDR3 sequences, approximately 30% seen once. These receptors have no known antigen. The sample here was cultured CD8+ T cells from PBMCs, taken from culture after CMV antigen stimulation. All receptors derive from a human donor in good health (CMV status not recorded). Some clones in this sample may be carry-over from other donors' samples.

This clonotype was detected many times. This rearrangement joins TRBV7-6 to TRBJ2-7, with TRBD1 as a possible D gene (6 bases). This CDR3 comprises 13 residues. Germline-derived CDR1 and CDR2 are SGHVS and FNYEAQ. Trimming took 5 bases from V and 4 from J, leaving 12 bases between them. In DNA form, the CDR3 reads TGTGCCAGCAGCCCAGGGGAAGCGTACGAGCAGTACTTC. Amino acids: CASSPGEAYEQYF.

This clonotype was counted between two and nine times. The chain couples TRBV27 to TRBJ2-7; D gene unclear. The CDR3 consists of 12 residues. Trimming pared 2 bases from V and 12 bases from J, leaving 14 bases between. CDR1 is MNHEY and CDR2 is SMNVEV in the germline V gene (reference sequence). Here the CDR3 reads CASSLVPRELYF. CDR3 nucleotides: TGTGCCAGCAGTTTAGTCCCTAGGGAATTGTACTTC.